The 20 T cell receptor beta chains below were found in one sample sequenced in a study of shared clonotypes between healthy human individuals. Assay: immunoSEQ multiplex PCR; the TCRdb copy retains only in-frame clones and omits some. The profile covers over a million clones, with about 84% appearing a single time and approximately 0.52% taken by the ten largest. Source material: memory CD4+ T cells from PBMCs. Regarding subset: CD45RA-negative fraction. Source of these receptors: a man younger than 30 in good health. Some clones in this sample may be carry-over from other donors' samples.

In its sample, this clone was seen a few times. V usage is TRBV19 and J usage is TRBJ1-1, with TRBD1 as a possible D gene (6 bases). The CDR3 runs 11 residues. From germline, CDR1 is LNHDA and CDR2 SQIVND (reference sequence). V lost 9 bases and J lost 3, with 8 bases in between. The CDR3 region has the DNA TGTGCCAGCCAGGGGTACACTGAAGCTTTCTTT. The encoded protein is CASQGYTEAFF.

This clone was detected once. The chain is built from TRBV4-2 and TRBJ2-1; 13 positions match TRBD2. V lost 4 bases to trimming and J lost 5 bases; unmatched junction nucleotides: 2. Looked up from germline, CDR1 is LGHNA and CDR2 is YNFKEQ. The length of the CDR3 is 15 residues. CDR3 nucleotides: TGTGCCAGCAGCCCAGGGACTAGCGGGAACAATGAGCAGTTCTTC. This gives the protein CASSPGTSGNNEQFF.

This clone was detected only once. This sequence joins TRBV5-1 and TRBJ2-1; the match to TRBD1 covers 9 bases. J lost 6 bases, V lost 4 bases, and 5 bases had no gene match. The CDR3 is 14 amino acids. Germline V CDR1 and CDR2: SGHRS, YFSETQ. Here the CDR3 reads CASSPGQGSNEQFF. CDR3 nucleotides: TGCGCCAGCAGCCCAGGACAGGGGAGCAATGAGCAGTTCTTC.

The chain couples TRBV28 to TRBJ1-1; D is uncertain. V dropped 5 bases and J dropped 3 bases, with 10 bases sitting between them. This CDR3 has 13 residues. CDR1 and CDR2 (germline): MDHEN, SYDVKM. The DNA of the CDR3 is TGTGCCAGCAGTCCCATGGGGTACACTGAAGCTTTCTTT. It is translated as CASSPMGYTEAFF.

This rearrangement joins TRBV7-9 to TRBJ2-7, with D possibly being TRBD1 (5 bases). There are 12 residues in the CDR3. Trimming removed 8 bases from V and 6 bases from J, with 14 bases in between. Germline V gene sequence: CDR1 SEHNR, CDR2 FQNEAQ (reference sequence). The chain's CDR3 is CASGLGEGEQYF. DNA for the CDR3: TGTGCCAGCGGGTTAGGGGAAGGCGAGCAGTACTTC.

V usage is TRBV6-1 and J usage is TRBJ2-7; D is possibly TRBD1 (6 bases). Germline-derived CDR1 and CDR2 are MNHNS and SASEGT. V was clipped by 6 bases and J by 2 bases, with 17 bases between them. The CDR3 length is 15 residues. The CDR3 reads CASSVTGTGPYEQYF. CDR3 in DNA: TGTGCCAGCAGCGTCACAGGGACCGGCCCCTACGAGCAGTACTTC.

The chain carries TRBV18 and TRBJ1-3; the D is unclear. Germline CDR1 is KGHSH and CDR2 is LQKENI. The length of the CDR3 is 15 residues. V dropped 6 bases and J dropped 0 bases, with 12 bases sitting between them. For the CDR3, the DNA is TGTGCCAGCTCCCCAGCGGCAAACTCTGGAAACACCATATATTTT. Protein sequence: CASSPAANSGNTIYF.

The chain couples TRBV30 to TRBJ2-7; D unresolved. Germline CDR1 GTSNPN, CDR2 SVGIG (reference sequence). The CDR3 extends over 10 amino acids. Trimming removed 2 bases at V and 6 bases at J, with 5 bases between. CDR3 in amino acids: CAWSRVEQYF. CDR3 sequence (DNA): TGTGCCTGGAGTAGGGTCGAGCAGTACTTC.

The chain couples TRBV28 to TRBJ1-3; 9 positions match TRBD1. Germline CDR1 MDHEN, CDR2 SYDVKM. J lost 2 bases, V lost 6 bases, and 8 bases had no gene match. This CDR3 has 16 amino acids. The chain's CDR3 is CASRPTGTGPGNTIYF. The CDR3 bases are TGTGCCAGCAGACCCACCGGGACAGGGCCTGGAAACACCATATATTTT.

The rearrangement uses TRBV10-3 and TRBJ2-5; 7 bases match TRBD2. Germline CDR1 ENHRY, CDR2 SYGVKD. There are 13 residues in the CDR3. Unmatched junction bases numbered 9, after V lost 9 bases and J lost 5 bases. This chain's CDR3 is CAIHGGVEETQYF. CDR3 DNA: TGTGCCATTCATGGGGGGGTTGAGGAGACCCAGTACTTC.

This chain links TRBV7-2 with TRBJ2-1; possible D gene TRBD2, 6 bases. Germline loops: CDR1 SGHTA, CDR2 FQGNSA. Trimming took off 5 bases at V and 2 bases at J, with 19 bases between the two ends. The CDR3 length is 17 residues. The DNA of the CDR3 is TGTGCCAGCAGCGACCTTTCCGGGACTGGGACCTACAATGAGCAGTTCTTC. Its translation is CASSDLSGTGTYNEQFF.

This chain joins TRBV28 and TRBJ1-5; D is uncertain. Germline V CDR1 and CDR2: MDHEN, SYDVKM. The CDR3 covers 15 residues. V was cut by 5 bases and J by 6 bases, with 17 bases left in between. CDR3 nucleotide sequence: TGTGCCAGCAGTCTCATCGGGCAGCAGTTTCAGCCCCAGCATTTT. Protein: CASSLIGQQFQPQHF. Supplemented by reference TRBV28 and TRBJ1-5, the full variable domain reads DVKVTQSSRYLVKRTGEKVFLECVQDMDHENMFWYRQDPGLGLRLIYFSYDVKMKEKGDIPEGYSVSREKKERFSLILESASTNQTSMYLCASSLIGQQFQPQHFGDGTRLSIL.

V is TRBV18 and J is TRBJ1-5; 10 bases are shared with TRBD1. Looked up from germline, CDR1 is KGHSH and CDR2 is LQKENI. The J segment lost 10 bases and the V segment lost 2 bases, leaving 8 bases of the junction unmatched. CDR3 length equals 15 residues. CDR3 in amino acids: CASSPDRGQVSPQHF. CDR3 nucleotide sequence: TGTGCCAGCTCACCAGACAGGGGGCAGGTCAGCCCCCAGCATTTT. Full variable domain (rest looked up from reference TRBV18 and TRBJ1-5): NAGVMQNPRHLVRRRGQEARLRCSPMKGHSHVYWYRQLPEEGLKFMVYLQKENIIDESGMPKERFSAEFPKEGPSILRIQQVVRGDSAAYFCASSPDRGQVSPQHFGDGTRLSIL.

This rearrangement joins TRBV5-8 to TRBJ1-2, with D unresolved. V was pared by 7 bases and J by 4 bases, with 17 bases between. CDR1 and CDR2 (germline): SGHTS, YDEGEE. This CDR3 has 14 amino acids. The CDR3 coding sequence is TGTGCCAGCGGATTCAAAATATCTCGCTATGGCTACACCTTC. This gives the protein CASGFKISRYGYTF.

Of note for this clone: At the DNA level, this CDR3 is encoded by other sequences in the same sample as well. The chain recombines TRBV28 with TRBJ1-5; D unclear. Trimming stripped 6 bases from V and 1 base from J, with 4 bases between. CDR1 is MDHEN, CDR2 SYDVKM, per germline. This CDR3 has 12 amino acids. The CDR3 sequence is CASRLSNQPQHF. The CDR3 DNA follows: TGTGCCAGCAGGTTGAGCAATCAGCCCCAGCATTTT. Full variable domain (remainder filled in from reference TRBV28 and TRBJ1-5): DVKVTQSSRYLVKRTGEKVFLECVQDMDHENMFWYRQDPGLGLRLIYFSYDVKMKEKGDIPEGYSVSREKKERFSLILESASTNQTSMYLCASRLSNQPQHFGDGTRLSIL.

J is TRBJ2-3 and V is TRBV5-8; no definite D call. CDR3 size: 13 residues. CDR1 is SGHTS and CDR2 is YDEGEE in the germline V gene. CDR3 in amino acids: CATGLGYQDTQYF. The CDR3 DNA is TGTGCGACCGGCTTGGGATACCAAGATACGCAGTATTTT.

The chain combines TRBV18 with TRBJ1-2; no firm D call. The CDR3 contains 16 residues. The germline V gene encodes CDR1 KGHSH and CDR2 LQKENI. Trimming stripped 3 bases from V and 0 bases from J, with 14 bases between. CDR3 region: CASSPSMSYSNYGYTF. In DNA, the CDR3 is TGTGCCAGCTCACCGTCTATGTCGTACTCTAACTATGGCTACACCTTC.

This clone was found once. The CDR3 region is CASSVGVAKDTQYF. CDR3 DNA sequence: TGCGCCAGCAGCGTGGGGGTGGCGAAAGATACGCAGTATTTT. The chain uses TRBV5-1 and TRBJ2-3; D may be TRBD1 or TRBD2 (5 bases each). V lost 4 bases and J lost 5, with 14 bases in between. The CDR3 spans 14 residues. Germline V gene lookup returns CDR1 SGHRS and CDR2 YFSETQ.

The J gene is TRBJ1-4, the V gene TRBV18; a possible D gene is TRBD1 (5 bases). Per the germline V gene, CDR1 is KGHSH and CDR2 is LQKENI. V was trimmed by 4 bases and J by 14 bases, leaving 20 bases between them. The CDR3 contains 14 residues. In DNA form, the CDR3 reads TGTGCCAGCTCACTCAGTCAGGGTGAGGGCCAGCTGTTTTTT. Protein sequence: CASSLSQGEGQLFF.

This clone has at least ten counts. The rearrangement joins TRBV23-1 to TRBJ1-1; D might be TRBD1 (6 bases). Being an ORF, TRBV23-1 has a function that is uncertain. The CDR3 totals 15 residues. With 2 bases removed from V and 3 bases from J, the gap between germline ends came to 13 bases. The CDR3 spells CASSQGGAGDTEAFF. The CDR3 DNA follows: TGCGCCAGCAGTCAAGGGGGGGCTGGCGACACTGAAGCTTTCTTT.